This TCR beta chain came from a study of shared clonotypes between healthy human individuals. Study-wide findings and caveats: Non-shared clonotypes showed lower generation probabilities than clonotypes common to all four donors. Several donors shared around 5.2% of their naive CD4 clonotypes.

Comments on this clone: Its antigen remains unidentified.

Sequencing was performed with immunoSEQ multiplex PCR; in TCRdb, only in-frame clones are kept and a portion is missing. Of roughly 520,000 clones detected, approximately 94% appear once; the ten largest clones hold 0.055% to 0.075%. CDR1 PRHDT and CDR2 FYEKMQ come from the germline V gene (reference sequence). CDR3 length equals 14 residues. Trimming removed 6 bases from V and 0 bases from J, with 9 bases in between. The sequenced material came from naive CD4+ T cells sorted from blood. Described subset: CD45RA+ positively selected. The chain is built from TRBV13 and TRBJ2-1, with unresolved D. The source is a woman under 40 in good health. This chain's CDR3 is CASRRLGSYNEQFF. The DNA for the CDR3 is TGTGCCAGCAGAAGGCTGGGCTCCTACAATGAGCAGTTCTTC.